Listed here are 30 T cell receptor beta chains from one sample, sequenced in a study of shared clonotypes between healthy human individuals. Naive CD8 cells lacked CD45RO, underwent positive selection for CCR7 and left out terminally differentiated effector memory CD45RA+ cells. Profiled with immunoSEQ multiplex PCR; TCRdb holds only in-frame clones, not every one. The sample lists 1.5 million to 2.5 million clones, about 95% occurring once. Sequencing was done on a sample of naive CD8+ T cells sorted from blood. The receptors were sampled from a young man in good health.

The V and J genes are TRBV7-9 and TRBJ1-1; possibly TRBD1 for D (5 bases). V was shortened by 0 bases and J by 4 bases, with 12 bases between the two germline ends. In germline, CDR1 is SEHNR, CDR2 FQNEAQ (reference sequence). CDR3 length equals 15 residues. The CDR3 sequence: CASSLAQGEFTEAFF. The CDR3 DNA sequence: TGTGCCAGCAGCTTAGCGCAAGGGGAATTCACTGAAGCTTTCTTT. Drawing the rest from reference TRBV7-9 and TRBJ1-1, the complete variable domain is DTGVSQNPRHKITKRGQNVTFRCDPISEHNRLYWYRQTLGQGPEFLTYFQNEAQLEKSRLLSDRFSAERPKGSFSTLEIQRTEQGDSAMYLCASSLAQGEFTEAFFGQGTRLTVV.

This clone was seen once. The sample has other DNA sequences that encode this CDR3 too. The rearrangement uses TRBV28 and TRBJ2-7, with D hard to call. Trimming stripped 2 bases from V and 3 bases from J, with 5 bases between. CDR1 is MDHEN and CDR2 is SYDVKM in the germline V gene. The length of the CDR3 is 12 residues. The CDR3 DNA reads as TGTGCCAGCAGTTTAAGGGTCTACGAGCAGTACTTC. Translated: CASSLRVYEQYF.

This chain links TRBV13 with TRBJ1-1, with 7 bases matching TRBD1. CDR1 PRHDT and CDR2 FYEKMQ come from the germline V gene (reference sequence). CDR3 length: 14 amino acids. J lost 4 bases, V lost 4 bases, and 6 bases had no gene match. The CDR3 region has the DNA TGTGCCAGCAGCTCGACAGGGTCGGGCACTGAAGCTTTCTTT. Residues: CASSSTGSGTEAFF.

V usage is TRBV4-3 and J usage is TRBJ2-5, with TRBD1 matching over 8 bases. The CDR3 covers 15 residues. The V segment lost 4 bases and the J segment 4 bases; nucleotides outside the gene matches: 8. Germline lookup yields CDR1 LGHNA and CDR2 YSLEER. The CDR3 sequence is CASSLLSGGRETQYF. CDR3 nucleotides: TGCGCCAGCAGCCTCCTTTCAGGGGGCAGAGAGACCCAGTACTTC.

V is TRBV2 and J is TRBJ2-7; no definite D call. Trimming pared 4 bases from V and 0 bases from J, leaving 7 bases between. Looked up from germline, CDR1 is SNHLY and CDR2 is FYNNEI. The CDR3 sequence is 13 residues long. The CDR3 region has the DNA TGTGCCAGCAGTGGCCCAGCCTCCTACGAGCAGTACTTC. It yields the protein CASSGPASYEQYF.

The J gene is TRBJ2-7, the V gene TRBV2; the D is unclear. Trimming took off 3 bases at V and 0 bases at J, with 15 bases between the two ends. The germline CDR1 and CDR2 sequences are SNHLY and FYNNEI. The CDR3 totals 16 residues. CDR3 region: CASSDPDADVSYEQYF. DNA for the CDR3: TGTGCCAGCAGTGACCCCGACGCCGACGTCTCCTACGAGCAGTACTTC.

This sequence joins TRBV6-6 and TRBJ2-5; 7 nucleotides align to TRBD1. Losses at the gene ends were 7 bases for V and 2 bases for J; bases not matched to a gene: 10. The CDR3 has 15 residues. The germline gives CDR1 MNHNY, CDR2 SVGAGI (reference sequence). The CDR3 loop reads CASTDSRGQQETQYF. CDR3 bases: TGTGCCAGCACCGACTCAAGGGGACAGCAAGAGACCCAGTACTTC.

This chain joins TRBV7-9 and TRBJ2-1, with D maybe TRBD2 (5 bases). The CDR3 extends over 13 amino acids. Germline CDR1 reads SEHNR; CDR2 reads FQNEAQ (reference sequence). V was shortened by 4 bases and J by 8 bases, with 12 bases between the two germline ends. This CDR3 is CASSSGLNDEQFF. The CDR3 nucleotides are TGTGCCAGCAGCTCTGGACTGAACGATGAGCAGTTCTTC.

The chain uses TRBV7-6 and TRBJ1-1; 8 bases match TRBD1. This CDR3 spans 14 amino acids. Germline assignment: CDR1 SGHVS and CDR2 FNYEAQ. Trimming at V came to 5 bases and at J to 7 bases, leaving 9 bases not matched to a gene. The CDR3 region is CASSPLDRDNEAFF. CDR3 bases: TGTGCCAGCAGCCCATTGGACAGGGATAATGAAGCTTTCTTT.

The chain uses TRBV19 and TRBJ2-7, with D possibly being TRBD1 (6 bases). This CDR3 has 17 amino acids. The V and J ends lost 3 bases and 5 bases respectively, with 23 bases between them. Germline V gene lookup returns CDR1 LNHDA and CDR2 SQIVND (reference sequence). In nucleotides, the CDR3 is TGTGCCAGTAGTATCGACCAAGAAACAGGGAGTCTTCACGAGCAGTACTTC. Amino acids: CASSIDQETGSLHEQYF.

This rearrangement joins TRBV10-3 to TRBJ2-2; 10 bases are shared with TRBD1. From germline, CDR1 is ENHRY and CDR2 SYGVKD. This CDR3 contains 15 residues. Germline trimming cut 10 bases from V and 4 bases from J; bases unmatched to any gene: 9. CDR3 DNA sequence: TGTGCCACAGGCGGACAGGGGGATTTCACCGGGGAGCTGTTTTTT. The encoded protein is CATGGQGDFTGELFF.

This chain uses TRBV7-9 with TRBJ1-1, with TRBD1 matching 7 bases. The CDR3 has 17 amino acids. The V gene end was trimmed by 5 bases and the J gene end by 0 bases; junction bases not matched to a gene: 12. The germline V gene encodes CDR1 SEHNR and CDR2 FQNEAQ (reference sequence). The CDR3 sequence: CASSPTPGQQMNTEAFF. The CDR3 DNA reads TGTGCCAGCAGCCCTACCCCGGGACAGCAAATGAACACTGAAGCTTTCTTT. Looking up the rest from reference TRBV7-9 and TRBJ1-1 gives the full variable domain: DTGVSQNPRHKITKRGQNVTFRCDPISEHNRLYWYRQTLGQGPEFLTYFQNEAQLEKSRLLSDRFSAERPKGSFSTLEIQRTEQGDSAMYLCASSPTPGQQMNTEAFFGQGTRLTVV.

The gene calls are TRBV2 and TRBJ1-4; TRBD1 matches at 9 bases. The germline V gene encodes CDR1 SNHLY and CDR2 FYNNEI. The CDR3 totals 16 residues. V was clipped by 5 bases and J by 4 bases; unmatched bases: 8. The chain's CDR3 is CASSNPGQGNNEKLFF. CDR3 nucleotide sequence: TGTGCCAGCAGTAACCCGGGACAGGGAAATAATGAAAAACTGTTTTTT.

Remarks on this clone: This sample includes further DNA sequences coding for the same CDR3. The gene calls are TRBV6-6 and TRBJ1-1; D uncertain. Germline CDR1 MNHNY, CDR2 SVGAGI (reference sequence). The ends were cut back, 0 bases at V and 5 bases at J, with 7 bases in the middle. The CDR3 runs to 13 residues. As DNA, the CDR3 is TGTGCCAGCAGTTACTCGGAGGGAACTGAAGCTTTCTTT. Translation: CASSYSEGTEAFF.

This clone is a singleton in its sample. The gene calls are TRBV27 and TRBJ1-4; 8 bases match TRBD1. This CDR3 has 16 amino acids. CDR1 and CDR2 from the germline V gene are MNHEY and SMNVEV (reference sequence). V lost 0 bases and J lost 3; bases outside the gene matches: 3. CDR3 region: CASSLSLTGANEKLFF. CDR3 nucleotides: TGTGCCAGCAGTTTATCCTTGACAGGGGCTAATGAAAAACTGTTTTTT.

This chain connects TRBV7-6 to TRBJ2-5, with D perhaps TRBD1 (5 bases). This CDR3 has 13 amino acids. CDR1 SGHVS and CDR2 FNYEAQ come from the germline V gene. Trimming left V 5 bases short and J 7 bases short, with 14 bases between. The CDR3 loop is CASSPEYTGTQYF. The CDR3 coding sequence is TGTGCCAGCAGCCCGGAATACACAGGGACCCAGTACTTC.

The sample holds one count of this clone. The V call is TRBV7-2, the J call TRBJ1-2; the D is unclear. The CDR3 has 15 amino acids. Trimming removed 7 bases from V and 3 bases from J, with 18 bases in between. Germline loops: CDR1 SGHTA, CDR2 FQGNSA. CDR3 sequence reads: CASTGNREGDYGYTF. The CDR3 nucleotides read TGTGCCAGCACCGGGAATCGGGAGGGAGACTATGGCTACACCTTC.

V and J are TRBV6-5 and TRBJ2-1; TRBD2 matches 7 bases. V lost 2 bases to trimming and J lost 8 bases; unmatched junction nucleotides: 6. CDR1 and CDR2 (germline): MNHEY, SVGAGI. There are 14 residues in the CDR3. CDR3 sequence: CASSYGGSSDEQFF. The CDR3, as DNA: TGTGCCAGCAGTTACGGCGGGAGCTCGGATGAGCAGTTCTTC.

The gene calls are TRBV11-2 and TRBJ1-1; D remains unclear. This CDR3 region has 14 residues. CDR1 SGHAT and CDR2 FQNNGV come from the germline V gene. Trimming left V 2 bases short and J 7 bases short, with 14 bases between. The CDR3 here is CASSLSHGRSEAFF. Written as DNA, the CDR3 is TGTGCCAGCAGCTTATCGCATGGGAGGAGTGAAGCTTTCTTT.

This rearrangement joins TRBV7-2 to TRBJ1-6, with a tentative D call TRBD1 (5 bases). V was pared by 2 bases and J by 3 bases, with 14 bases between. This CDR3 spans 17 amino acids. In germline, CDR1 is SGHTA, CDR2 FQGNSA. The CDR3 DNA is TGTGCCAGCAGCTTACGTTTAGGGGACTACTATAATTCACCCCTCCACTTT. Translation gives CASSLRLGDYYNSPLHF.

This clone was detected only once. The rearrangement links TRBV19 to TRBJ1-1; D possibly corresponds to TRBD1 (6 bases). This CDR3 comprises 17 residues. The V gene lost 3 bases and the J gene lost 3 bases, with 20 bases spanning the gap. Looked up from germline, CDR1 is LNHDA and CDR2 is SQIVND (reference sequence). CDR3 nucleotide sequence: TGTGCCAGTAGTATGGGTGGCGGGGGGGGCAAGGACACTGAAGCTTTCTTT. It codes for CASSMGGGGGKDTEAFF.

This rearrangement joins TRBV19 to TRBJ1-1, with a weak D call TRBD1 (5 bases). The germline CDR1 and CDR2 sequences are LNHDA and SQIVND (reference sequence). This CDR3 region has 13 residues. With 0 bases removed from V and 5 bases from J, the gap between germline ends came to 7 bases. As DNA, the CDR3 is TGTGCCAGTAGTATAGACAGGACAACTGAAGCTTTCTTT. This gives the protein CASSIDRTTEAFF.

The chain has TRBV4-3 and TRBJ1-1; possible D gene TRBD1, 6 bases. Trimming removed 4 bases at V and 5 bases at J, with 17 bases between. From germline, CDR1 is LGHNA and CDR2 YSLEER. The CDR3 extends over 15 amino acids. The CDR3 here is CASSLSTGSGTEAFF. The CDR3 DNA reads TGCGCCAGCAGCCTCTCTACAGGGTCAGGGACTGAAGCTTTCTTT.

The rearrangement uses TRBV30 and TRBJ2-7; D gene unclear. V was pared by 3 bases and J by 4 bases, with 7 bases between. The CDR3 length is 11 residues. Per germline, CDR1 GTSNPN and CDR2 SVGIG (reference sequence). The CDR3, as DNA: TGTGCCTGGAGCCTTCCTTACGAGCAGTACTTC. The encoded protein is CAWSLPYEQYF.

This rearrangement joins TRBV30 to TRBJ1-5, with D uncertain. V lost 5 bases and J 4 bases, leaving 12 bases between the germline ends. CDR1 and CDR2 (germline): GTSNPN, SVGIG (reference sequence). This CDR3 region has 13 residues. The CDR3 nucleotides are TGTGCCTGGGTTCAGGTGAATAATCAGCCCCAGCATTTT. Translation gives CAWVQVNNQPQHF.

V gene TRBV6-5 combines with J gene TRBJ2-2; no reliable D call. The CDR3 runs 16 residues. V shed 4 bases and J shed 0 bases, with 12 bases lying between them. The germline gives CDR1 MNHEY, CDR2 SVGAGI. The CDR3: CASSSERFANTGELFF. As DNA, the CDR3 is TGTGCCAGCAGTTCCGAACGGTTCGCGAACACCGGGGAGCTGTTTTTT.

The chain links TRBV2 to TRBJ2-7; D gene ambiguous. The V gene's germline CDR1 is SNHLY and CDR2 FYNNEI. The ends were cut back, 6 bases at V and 3 bases at J, with 18 bases in the middle. The CDR3 length is 15 residues. The CDR3 region is CASSDLVGPSYEQYF. CDR3 bases: TGTGCCAGCAGCGATCTGGTAGGACCCAGCTACGAGCAGTACTTC.

The DNA of the CDR3 is TGTGCCAGCAGTGTTGGTGGGGAGGGCAATCAGCCCCAGCATTTT. This encodes CASSVGGEGNQPQHF. V usage is TRBV2 and J usage is TRBJ1-5; D is uncertain. The germline V gene has CDR1 SNHLY and CDR2 FYNNEI. The ends were cut back, 4 bases at V and 2 bases at J, with 12 bases in the middle. This CDR3 has 15 residues.

The CDR3 coding sequence is TGTGCCAGCAGCGTAGAGCTAATCACAGATACGCAGTATTTT. As protein: CASSVELITDTQYF. V and J are TRBV9 and TRBJ2-3; no firm D call. Germline V CDR1 and CDR2: SGDLS, YYNGEE. Trimming left V 0 bases short and J 2 bases short, with 7 bases between. This CDR3 has 14 amino acids.

The rearrangement joins TRBV19 to TRBJ1-1; D is possibly TRBD1 (5 bases). CDR3 length equals 13 residues. In germline, CDR1 is LNHDA, CDR2 SQIVND (reference sequence). Trimming took 7 bases from V and 1 from J, leaving 10 bases between them. CDR3 DNA sequence: TGTGCCAGTATGGCCGGGGGGAACACTGAAGCTTTCTTT. Its translation: CASMAGGNTEAFF.